The 14 T cell receptor beta chains listed next were all sequenced from one sample in a study of T cells after posttransplantation cyclophosphamide listed by TCRdb under 2016. To prepare the library, the immunoSEQ multiplex PCR assay was applied. Drawn from immuneACCESS, this table holds only the in-frame rearrangements with V and J called that TCRdb kept. Clones are partly lost; checked studies trace under half to an unresolved V gene and leave the rest unexplained. With about 39,000 clones recorded, this sample contains no clone counted only once. Together, the top ten hold 4% to 5% of the sample. Sequencing was carried out using PBMCs. The receptors were gathered from a woman between 45 and 65 years old in good health and a related stem cell transplant donor.

This clone was observed many times. This chain connects TRBV4-3 to TRBJ2-1; the match to TRBD2 covers 7 bases. The CDR3 extends over 15 amino acids. V was clipped by 4 bases and J by 3 bases; unmatched bases: 6. CDR1 LGHNA and CDR2 YSLEER come from the germline V gene. The CDR3 loop is CASSPSGGGYNEQFF. CDR3 DNA: TGCGCCAGCAGCCCCTCGGGCGGGGGCTACAATGAGCAGTTCTTC.

This clone was detected ten times or more. V is TRBV11-2 and J is TRBJ1-1, with D possibly being TRBD1 (5 bases). CDR1 is SGHAT and CDR2 is FQNNGV in the germline V gene. This CDR3 comprises 14 residues. The germline V and J ends were trimmed by 11 bases and 1 base, with 17 bases remaining between them. The CDR3: CASRAWGGNTEAFF. CDR3 bases: TGTGCCTCTCGAGCGTGGGGGGGGAACACTGAAGCTTTCTTT.

This clone appeared many times. The chain joins TRBV7-6 to TRBJ1-1; D perhaps matches TRBD1 (5 bases). Germline V lookup: CDR1 SGHVS, CDR2 FNYEAQ. V was clipped by 7 bases and J by 4 bases, with 16 bases between them. The CDR3 covers 14 residues. CDR3 loop: CASKLGGASTEAFF. CDR3 sequence (DNA): TGTGCCAGCAAACTAGGAGGGGCCAGCACTGAAGCTTTCTTT.

This clone was counted at least ten times. This chain joins TRBV2 and TRBJ2-7, with D uncertain. Trimming took off 4 bases at V and 7 bases at J, with 11 bases between the two ends. CDR3 length: 12 amino acids. Looked up from germline, CDR1 is SNHLY and CDR2 is FYNNEI. Written as DNA, the CDR3 is TGTGCCAGCAGTGTAGCCCCACGGGAGCAGTACTTC. Translation gives CASSVAPREQYF.

This clone showed up many times. This rearrangement joins TRBV6-6 to TRBJ2-3; the D gene is possibly TRBD1 (5 bases). Germline lookup yields CDR1 MNHNY and CDR2 SVGAGI (reference sequence). CDR3 length: 14 residues. Deletions cut 7 bases from V and 0 bases from J, with 11 bases between. DNA for the CDR3: TGTGCCAGCATCGGACACCTCAGCACAGATACGCAGTATTTT. Translating it yields CASIGHLSTDTQYF.

The table lists this clone with many counts. J is TRBJ2-7 and V is TRBV5-6; D may be TRBD2 (5 bases). The V gene lost 3 bases and the J gene lost 4 bases, with 14 bases spanning the gap. The CDR3 loop spans 14 amino acids. Germline values: CDR1 SGHDT, CDR2 YYEEEE. The CDR3 coding sequence is TGTGCCAGCAGCTATATGGGGAGTGGTTACGAGCAGTACTTC. Its protein product is CASSYMGSGYEQYF. Together with reference TRBV5-6 and TRBJ2-7, the CDR3 gives the full variable domain: DAGVTQSPTHLIKTRGQQVTLRCSPKSGHDTVSWYQQALGQGPQFIFQYYEEEERQRGNFPDRFSGHQFPNYSSELNVNALLLGDSALYLCASSYMGSGYEQYFGPGTRLTVT.

In its sample, this clone was seen a few times. The junction differs from germline at one of its ends, possibly a read error. The chain employs TRBV6-6 and TRBJ2-2; the match to TRBD2 covers 7 bases. CDR1 and CDR2 (germline): MNHNY, SVGAGI (reference sequence). The CDR3 is 12 amino acids. CDR3 sequence: CASSYSTGGLFF. The CDR3 DNA reads TGTGCCAGCAGTTACTCTACGGGGGGGCTGTTTTTT.

This clone was seen at least ten times. V and J are TRBV12-5 and TRBJ1-2; tentative D call: TRBD1 (6 bases). This CDR3 contains 14 residues. Germline loops: CDR1 LGHNT, CDR2 FRNRAP. Trimming cost V 5 bases and J 2 bases, with 12 bases left between them. CDR3: CASGAGASNYGYTF. CDR3 nucleotide sequence: TGTGCTAGTGGTGCGGGGGCCTCGAACTATGGCTACACCTTC.

This clone has a count of ten or more. The chain employs TRBV28 and TRBJ1-5; TRBD1 is a possible D gene (5 bases). The CDR3 is made up of 17 amino acids. The V end was cut by 2 bases, the J end by 1 base, with 15 bases between. Germline V gene sequence: CDR1 MDHEN, CDR2 SYDVKM. The CDR3 DNA reads TGTGCCAGCAGTTTAAGAGGGACGCGGGGCAGCAATCAGCCCCAGCATTTT. It encodes CASSLRGTRGSNQPQHF.

This clone was counted at least ten times. The V call is TRBV28, the J call TRBJ1-5; D is unresolved. Germline lookup yields CDR1 MDHEN and CDR2 SYDVKM. The V and J ends lost 4 bases and 7 bases respectively, with 8 bases between them. The CDR3 has 12 residues. CDR3: CASSSGRQPQHF. CDR3 bases: TGTGCCAGCAGTTCGGGGAGGCAGCCCCAGCATTTT.

Many counts were recorded for this clone. This sequence joins TRBV30 and TRBJ1-1, with no clear D. This CDR3 region has 14 residues. Trimming stripped 0 bases from V and 6 bases from J, with 14 bases between. Germline CDR1 is GTSNPN and CDR2 is SVGIG (reference sequence). The CDR3 DNA follows: TGTGCCTGGAGTGTACTATTGTCAAGCCCTGAAGCTTTCTTT. Translated: CAWSVLLSSPEAFF.

This clone was observed at least ten times. The junction departs from the called germline gene at one end, perhaps through a read error. The V call is TRBV7-3, the J call TRBJ1-2; 10 bases match TRBD1. The CDR3 is 14 amino acids. CDR1 SGHTA and CDR2 FQGTGA come from the germline V gene. The CDR3 spells CASRGPGQGLRFFF. The CDR3 DNA sequence: TGTGCCAGCAGGGGTCCGGGACAGGGGTTAAGGTTCTTCTTC.

This clone was seen ten or more times. The chain is built from TRBV19 and TRBJ2-7; TRBD1 matches 12 bases. Per the germline V gene, CDR1 is LNHDA and CDR2 is SQIVND (reference sequence). The CDR3 runs to 15 residues. Trimming at V came to 4 bases and at J to 4 bases, leaving 5 bases not matched to a gene. CDR3 region: CASSTGQGAKYEQYF. DNA for the CDR3: TGTGCCAGTAGTACGGGACAGGGGGCGAAATACGAGCAGTACTTC.

There are many counts of this clone. The chain joins TRBV5-4 to TRBJ2-3; TRBD1 agrees at 7 bases. The CDR3 consists of 15 residues. Germline CDR1 reads SGHNT; CDR2 reads YYREEE (reference sequence). V shed 0 bases and J 2 bases; nucleotides not matched to a gene: 3. CDR3 DNA sequence: TGTGCCAGCAGCTTGGACAGGGGATACACAGATACGCAGTATTTT. It yields the protein CASSLDRGYTDTQYF.